The 27 T cell receptor beta chains below all came from one sample that was sequenced in a study of shared clonotypes between healthy human individuals. CD45RO-negative, CCR7-selected cells formed the naive CD8 fraction, which excluded terminally differentiated effector memory CD45RA+ cells. The data were produced by immunoSEQ multiplex PCR, yet TCRdb's version contains in-frame clones alone and is incomplete. The sample records some 2,100,000 clones, 85% to 95% being singletons. The source material was naive CD8+ T cells from PBMCs. The source is a man aged 18 to 29 in good health. Some clones in this sample may be carry-over from other donors' samples.

J is TRBJ2-2 and V is TRBV19; TRBD1 matches at 7 bases. V lost 3 bases and J lost 4; bases outside the gene matches: 8. From germline, CDR1 is LNHDA and CDR2 SQIVND (reference sequence). The CDR3 is 16 residues long. CDR3 sequence: CASSMIRGRFTGELFF. Written as DNA, the CDR3 is TGTGCCAGTAGTATGATAAGGGGGCGGTTCACCGGGGAGCTGTTTTTT.

The chain links TRBV30 to TRBJ2-1; 12 bases match TRBD2. Trimming at V came to 3 bases and at J to 8 bases, leaving 14 bases not matched to a gene. The CDR3 consists of 17 residues. Per the germline V gene, CDR1 is GTSNPN and CDR2 is SVGIG (reference sequence). CDR3 loop: CAWSIRGLAGLGDEQFF. The DNA of the CDR3 is TGTGCCTGGAGCATCCGAGGACTAGCGGGACTCGGCGATGAGCAGTTCTTC.

This chain connects TRBV27 to TRBJ2-7, with D possibly matching TRBD2 (7 bases). This CDR3 has 15 residues. V dropped 5 bases and J dropped 3 bases, with 17 bases sitting between them. Per the germline V gene, CDR1 is MNHEY and CDR2 is SMNVEV (reference sequence). The CDR3 nucleotides read TGTGCCAGCAGTGTAGTAGGGGGGGGATACTACGAGCAGTACTTC. This translates into CASSVVGGGYYEQYF.

This chain uses TRBV29-1 with TRBJ2-7; D is undetermined. The CDR3 is 10 amino acids. V gave up 7 bases and J gave up 7 bases, with 11 bases separating them. Germline V gives CDR1 SQVTM, CDR2 ANQGSEA. DNA for the CDR3: TGCAGCGGCCTCGGTGGGGAGCAGTACTTC. Residues: CSGLGGEQYF.

The chain combines TRBV2 with TRBJ1-2, with a tentative D call TRBD1 (6 bases). The ends were cut back, 3 bases at V and 8 bases at J, with 25 bases in the middle. CDR1 and CDR2 (germline): SNHLY, FYNNEI. This CDR3 has 17 amino acids. The CDR3 DNA reads as TGTGCCAGCAGTGACGGGTTCTTTCAGACCGGGGGCAGGGGCTACACCTTC. Translating gives CASSDGFFQTGGRGYTF.

This sequence joins TRBV5-6 and TRBJ1-1; 7 bases are shared with TRBD1. Trimming cost V 5 bases and J 7 bases; bases outside gene matches: 8. The CDR3 is 13 residues long. The germline gives CDR1 SGHDT, CDR2 YYEEEE. CDR3 bases: TGTGCCAGCAGGCACGGACAGGCCCTTGAAGCTTTCTTT. Protein product: CASRHGQALEAFF.

This chain links TRBV7-9 with TRBJ1-2; D is perhaps TRBD1 (6 bases). V shed 1 base and J shed 4 bases, with 16 bases lying between them. The V gene's germline CDR1 is SEHNR and CDR2 FQNEAQ (reference sequence). The CDR3 consists of 16 residues. The CDR3 DNA reads TGTGCCAGCAGCTTAGGGGGGCAGGCCCTCCTCTATGGCTACACCTTC. Residues: CASSLGGQALLYGYTF.

This clone was counted a single time. The V call is TRBV28, the J call TRBJ2-1, with TRBD2 identical over 10 bases. Trimming took 4 bases from V and 10 from J; bases not matched to a gene: 4. The CDR3 consists of 13 residues. Germline loops: CDR1 MDHEN, CDR2 SYDVKM. The CDR3 DNA reads as TGTGCCAGCAGTTCCACTAGCGGGAACGAGCAGTTCTTC. Translated, it gives CASSSTSGNEQFF.

The rearrangement joins TRBV4-1 to TRBJ2-5, with 9 bases matching TRBD1. V lost 1 base, J lost 2 bases, and 5 bases stayed unmatched. The CDR3 extends over 16 amino acids. CDR1 and CDR2 (germline): MGHRA, YSYEKL. CDR3 DNA sequence: TGCGCCAGCAGCCAAGGGCAGGGACAGGGACAAGAGACCCAGTACTTC. Protein: CASSQGQGQGQETQYF.

V usage is TRBV27 and J usage is TRBJ1-1, with 8 bases identical to TRBD1. Trimming at V came to 8 bases and at J to 3 bases, leaving 11 bases not matched to a gene. Germline V CDR1 and CDR2: MNHEY, SMNVEV (reference sequence). The length of the CDR3 is 15 residues. Here the CDR3 reads CASSGRRTGYTEAFF. DNA of the CDR3: TGTGCCAGCTCCGGGAGGAGGACAGGGTACACTGAAGCTTTCTTT.

The CDR3: CASSLYPAISNGYTF. The CDR3 DNA is TGTGCCAGCAGTTTATACCCGGCCATTTCCAATGGCTACACCTTC. V gene TRBV28 combines with J gene TRBJ1-2; D is undetermined. Germline V lookup: CDR1 MDHEN, CDR2 SYDVKM. This CDR3 spans 15 amino acids. V lost 1 base, J lost 6 bases, and 15 bases lay in between.

The chain is built from TRBV29-1 and TRBJ2-7; TRBD2 agrees at 9 bases. The CDR3 contains 14 residues. The V gene end was trimmed by 7 bases and the J gene end by 4 bases; junction bases not matched to a gene: 11. Germline-derived CDR1 and CDR2 are SQVTM and ANQGSEA. Here the CDR3 reads CSAAGAGGLYEQYF. CDR3 bases: TGCAGCGCCGCGGGAGCGGGAGGTCTTTACGAGCAGTACTTC.

The V call is TRBV7-9, the J call TRBJ2-1, with D perhaps TRBD1 or TRBD2 (5 bases each). The CDR3 is 16 residues long. Germline CDR1 SEHNR, CDR2 FQNEAQ (reference sequence). With 2 bases removed from V and 5 bases from J, the gap between germline ends came to 16 bases. CDR3 bases: TGTGCCAGCAGCTTAAAGGGGACCCATCGCAACAATGAGCAGTTCTTC. Translating gives CASSLKGTHRNNEQFF.

A word on this clone: The sample has other DNA sequences that encode this CDR3 too. The rearrangement links TRBV9 to TRBJ2-4; either TRBD1 or TRBD2 may supply D (5 bases each). Germline CDR1 is SGDLS and CDR2 is YYNGEE. Between the trimmed V and J ends, which lost 3 bases and 7 bases, there was a span of 11 bases. The CDR3 consists of 13 residues. The CDR3: CASSAGTENIQYF. CDR3 nucleotides: TGTGCCAGCAGCGCAGGGACGGAGAACATTCAGTACTTC.

The chain is built from TRBV29-1 and TRBJ2-2; D possibly corresponds to TRBD1 (5 bases). In germline, CDR1 is SQVTM, CDR2 ANQGSEA. The CDR3 loop spans 11 amino acids. V was trimmed by 8 bases and J by 6 bases, leaving 10 bases between them. The CDR3 coding sequence is TGCAGCACCAGGGTGTCCGGGGAGCTGTTTTTT. Translating gives CSTRVSGELFF.

This chain uses TRBV5-4 with TRBJ2-6; D might be TRBD1 (6 bases). V lost 5 bases and J lost 11, with 17 bases in between. CDR1 and CDR2 from the germline V gene are SGHNT and YYREEE (reference sequence). This CDR3 contains 14 residues. CDR3 protein: CASSQDRNSDVLTF. CDR3 DNA sequence: TGTGCCAGCAGTCAAGACAGGAACTCTGACGTCCTGACTTTC.

The chain joins TRBV19 to TRBJ2-2; no definite D call. V was cut by 5 bases and J by 3 bases, with 7 bases left in between. Germline CDR1 is LNHDA and CDR2 is SQIVND (reference sequence). CDR3 length equals 13 residues. This CDR3 reads CASSPVDTGELFF. The CDR3 coding sequence is TGTGCCAGTAGTCCCGTTGACACCGGGGAGCTGTTTTTT.

V usage is TRBV7-9 and J usage is TRBJ1-4; TRBD1 agrees at 8 bases. V lost 8 bases, J lost 0 bases, and 2 bases stayed unmatched. Germline CDR1 is SEHNR and CDR2 is FQNEAQ (reference sequence). The CDR3 covers 14 residues. The CDR3: CASGQGSTNEKLFF. The CDR3 DNA is TGTGCCAGCGGACAGGGATCAACTAATGAAAAACTGTTTTTT.

This chain joins TRBV2 and TRBJ2-7, with D hard to call. The germline V gene encodes CDR1 SNHLY and CDR2 FYNNEI. Trimming shortened V by 3 bases and J by 6 bases, and 6 bases separated the two germline ends. The CDR3 length is 11 residues. In DNA form, the CDR3 reads TGTGCCAGCAGTGATTTACTCGAGCAGTACTTC. Translating it yields CASSDLLEQYF.

This clone was counted once. The chain uses TRBV7-3 and TRBJ2-1; 9 bases match TRBD2. V dropped 4 bases and J dropped 7; count of bases not matched to a gene: 8. Germline V lookup: CDR1 SGHTA, CDR2 FQGTGA. The CDR3 covers 15 residues. In nucleotides, the CDR3 is TGTGCCAGCAGCTCCATAGCGGGAGTTTTTAATGAGCAGTTCTTC. It is translated as CASSSIAGVFNEQFF.

The genes are TRBV27 and TRBJ1-2; D ambiguous. CDR3 length equals 14 residues. The V end was cut by 2 bases, the J end by 4 bases, with 11 bases between. Germline lookup yields CDR1 MNHEY and CDR2 SMNVEV (reference sequence). CDR3 residues: CASSLKASPYGYTF. CDR3 DNA: TGTGCCAGCAGTTTAAAAGCCAGTCCCTATGGCTACACCTTC.

The genes are TRBV5-1 and TRBJ2-4; 7 bases are a match to TRBD1. The CDR3 is made up of 20 amino acids. After removal of 0 bases from V and 0 bases from J, the junction contained 15 bases not matched to a gene. The V gene's germline CDR1 is SGHRS and CDR2 YFSETQ. CDR3 residues: CASSLAPAGGSIRAKNIQYF. The CDR3 coding sequence is TGCGCCAGCAGCTTGGCCCCGGCAGGGGGATCGATTCGAGCCAAAAACATTCAGTACTTC.

The gene calls are TRBV30 and TRBJ2-5, with D tentatively TRBD2 (5 bases). This CDR3 has 16 residues. The germline V gene has CDR1 GTSNPN and CDR2 SVGIG (reference sequence). The V end lost 3 bases, the J end lost 5 bases, and 22 bases lay between the germline ends. This CDR3 reads CAWSPEIERRGETQYF. CDR3 DNA: TGTGCCTGGAGCCCCGAGATCGAGCGACGGGGTGAGACCCAGTACTTC.

Points on this clone: The same CDR3 arises from other DNA sequences in this sample as well. The rearrangement uses TRBV28 and TRBJ2-7; unclear D gene. V was trimmed by 4 bases and J by 3 bases, leaving 10 bases between them. This CDR3 contains 13 residues. CDR1 and CDR2 from the germline V gene are MDHEN and SYDVKM. CDR3 sequence: CASSSPGHYEQYF. In DNA form, the CDR3 reads TGTGCCAGCAGTTCCCCCGGCCACTACGAGCAGTACTTC. The variable domain in full, completed from reference TRBV28 and TRBJ2-7, reads DVKVTQSSRYLVKRTGEKVFLECVQDMDHENMFWYRQDPGLGLRLIYFSYDVKMKEKGDIPEGYSVSREKKERFSLILESASTNQTSMYLCASSSPGHYEQYFGPGTRLTVT.

The chain couples TRBV29-1 to TRBJ2-1; TRBD1 aligns across 9 bases. From germline, CDR1 is SQVTM and CDR2 ANQGSEA. The V gene end was trimmed by 0 bases and the J gene end by 4 bases; junction bases not matched to a gene: 7. The CDR3 is 16 residues long. CDR3 nucleotide sequence: TGCAGCGTTGAAGATTGGGACAGGGCCGGATACAATGAGCAGTTCTTC. It specifies CSVEDWDRAGYNEQFF.

The CDR3 DNA follows: TGTGCCTGGAGTCCCGGTATAGGAGATTCACCCCTCCACTTT. It yields the protein CAWSPGIGDSPLHF. The V gene is TRBV30, the J gene TRBJ1-6, with D hard to call. Per germline, CDR1 GTSNPN and CDR2 SVGIG (reference sequence). Trimming left V 2 bases short and J 8 bases short, with 13 bases between. The CDR3 extends over 14 amino acids.

The rearrangement uses TRBV5-6 and TRBJ1-5; possibly TRBD1 for D (6 bases). The germline V gene has CDR1 SGHDT and CDR2 YYEEEE. The CDR3 length is 19 residues. The germline V and J ends were trimmed by 0 bases and 3 bases, with 22 bases remaining between them. CDR3 loop: CASSLVQGIYGIFNQPQHF. The CDR3, as DNA: TGTGCCAGCAGCTTGGTACAGGGCATCTACGGAATATTCAATCAGCCCCAGCATTTT. Supplemented by reference TRBV5-6 and TRBJ1-5, the full variable domain reads DAGVTQSPTHLIKTRGQQVTLRCSPKSGHDTVSWYQQALGQGPQFIFQYYEEEERQRGNFPDRFSGHQFPNYSSELNVNALLLGDSALYLCASSLVQGIYGIFNQPQHFGDGTRLSIL.